A single sample is the source of the 18 T cell receptor beta chains below, sequenced in a study of T cell changes during pregnancy in multiple sclerosis. Clones were sequenced by immunoSEQ multiplex PCR, and TCRdb holds only the in-frame ones, with some missing. This table holds around 80,000 clones, around 90% found once. This specimen consisted of peripheral blood, obtained before pregnancy. Receptors originate from a female donor with multiple sclerosis, enrolled in a pregnancy study.

The chain uses TRBV6-1 and TRBJ1-6, with a tentative D call TRBD1 (6 bases). The CDR3 sequence is 15 residues long. Trimming removed 3 bases from V and 4 bases from J, with 10 bases in between. The germline V gene encodes CDR1 MNHNS and CDR2 SASEGT. Written as DNA, the CDR3 is TGTGCCAGCAGTGAGGGGGCTGCTTATAATTCACCCCTCCACTTT. This translates into CASSEGAAYNSPLHF.

The chain links TRBV20-1 to TRBJ2-2; unclear D gene. The germline V gene has CDR1 DFQATT and CDR2 SNEGSKA (reference sequence). V lost 6 bases and J 7 bases, leaving 9 bases between the germline ends. The CDR3 is 11 amino acids. The CDR3 here is CSALDGGELFF. In DNA, the CDR3 is TGCAGTGCGCTAGACGGCGGGGAGCTGTTTTTT.

The chain carries TRBV4-2 and TRBJ1-3, with D unclear. The CDR3 consists of 16 residues. Trimming took off 0 bases at V and 2 bases at J, with 11 bases between the two ends. Germline lookup yields CDR1 LGHNA and CDR2 YNFKEQ. The CDR3, as DNA: TGTGCCAGCAGCCAAGATCTTGGCTTTACTGGAAACACCATATATTTT. Residues: CASSQDLGFTGNTIYF.

The chain links TRBV5-5 to TRBJ2-7; 10 bases agree with TRBD2. This CDR3 comprises 15 residues. The V segment lost 4 bases and the J segment 2 bases; nucleotides outside the gene matches: 6. Germline loops: CDR1 SGHKS, CDR2 YYEKEE (reference sequence). CDR3 sequence (DNA): TGTGCCAGCAGCCAAGCTGGACTAGCGGCCTACGAGCAGTACTTC. This codes for CASSQAGLAAYEQYF.

The chain couples TRBV4-1 to TRBJ2-3; D is ambiguous. Germline V CDR1 and CDR2: MGHRA, YSYEKL. The length of the CDR3 is 16 residues. V lost 4 bases to trimming and J lost 0 bases, with 14 bases between them. CDR3 nucleotide sequence: TGCGCCAGCAGCCTCAGGCACGAGCTTAGCACAGATACGCAGTATTTT. Encoded protein: CASSLRHELSTDTQYF.

This clone has a single count. V gene TRBV5-6 combines with J gene TRBJ1-2; D gene ambiguous. The V end was cut by 4 bases, the J end by 7 bases, with 11 bases between. This CDR3 has 12 amino acids. Looked up from germline, CDR1 is SGHDT and CDR2 is YYEEEE. CDR3 loop: CASSPLSGGYTF. The CDR3 bases are TGTGCCAGCAGCCCGCTCAGTGGTGGCTACACCTTC.

The chain carries TRBV10-3 and TRBJ2-2; D gene uncertain. This CDR3 is 12 amino acids long. Looked up from germline, CDR1 is ENHRY and CDR2 is SYGVKD. Trimming left V 8 bases short and J 6 bases short, with 10 bases between. The CDR3 spells CAIGLTPGELFF. Written as DNA, the CDR3 is TGTGCCATCGGCCTTACCCCCGGGGAGCTGTTTTTT.

The V gene is TRBV2, the J gene TRBJ2-7; 7 bases fit TRBD1. The CDR3 contains 14 residues. V trimming: 3 bases; J trimming: 2 bases; junction bases outside the gene matches: 4. Germline CDR1 reads SNHLY; CDR2 reads FYNNEI. The CDR3 region is CASSDRTGAYEQYF. The CDR3 nucleotides read TGTGCCAGCAGTGACAGGACAGGAGCCTACGAGCAGTACTTC.

The chain recombines TRBV7-3 with TRBJ2-2, with D possibly matching TRBD1 (6 bases). This CDR3 has 13 amino acids. Trimming shortened V by 6 bases and J by 1 base, and 6 bases separated the two germline ends. Germline values: CDR1 SGHTA, CDR2 FQGTGA. The CDR3: CASRQGNTGELFF. The CDR3, as DNA: TGTGCCAGCAGACAGGGGAACACCGGGGAGCTGTTTTTT.

The rearrangement joins TRBV2 to TRBJ2-5; D is unresolved. The CDR3 covers 12 residues. Trimming cost V 5 bases and J 5 bases, with 9 bases left between them. CDR1 is SNHLY, CDR2 FYNNEI, per germline. The CDR3 here is CASSPLPETQYF. As DNA, the CDR3 is TGTGCCAGCAGTCCCCTTCCTGAGACCCAGTACTTC.

The genes are TRBV9 and TRBJ2-1, with D perhaps TRBD1 (6 bases). The CDR3 has 16 residues. The germline V gene encodes CDR1 SGDLS and CDR2 YYNGEE. V was cut by 6 bases and J by 0 bases, with 16 bases left in between. CDR3 in DNA: TGTGCCAGCACCACTGGGGGCTGGAGCTCCTACAATGAGCAGTTCTTC. Its translation is CASTTGGWSSYNEQFF.

The V call is TRBV19, the J call TRBJ1-5, with TRBD1 matching 10 bases. This CDR3 contains 16 residues. Germline CDR1 LNHDA, CDR2 SQIVND (reference sequence). V shed 3 bases, J shed 0 bases, and the junction held 2 bases outside the gene matches. The CDR3 loop is CASSIGTGVSNQPQHF. The CDR3 DNA sequence: TGTGCCAGTAGTATCGGGACAGGGGTTAGCAATCAGCCCCAGCATTTT. Together with reference TRBV19 and TRBJ1-5, the CDR3 gives the full variable domain: DGGITQSPKYLFRKEGQNVTLSCEQNLNHDAMYWYRQDPGQGLRLIYYSQIVNDFQKGDIAEGYSVSREKKESFPLTVTSAQKNPTAFYLCASSIGTGVSNQPQHFGDGTRLSIL.

This clone was observed a single time. This chain joins TRBV19 and TRBJ1-4, with D possibly matching TRBD1 (5 bases). CDR1 LNHDA and CDR2 SQIVND come from the germline V gene (reference sequence). The CDR3 runs to 15 residues. V was shortened by 6 bases and J by 4 bases, with 15 bases between the two germline ends. The CDR3 coding sequence is TGTGCCAGTAGCAACCAGGGTAGAGGTAATGAAAAACTGTTTTTT. This codes for CASSNQGRGNEKLFF.

V gene TRBV13 combines with J gene TRBJ1-1; no firm D call. Trimming shortened V by 5 bases and J by 2 bases, and 3 bases separated the two germline ends. This CDR3 region has 11 residues. Germline CDR1 PRHDT, CDR2 FYEKMQ (reference sequence). CDR3 region: CASSPNTEAFF. CDR3 DNA sequence: TGTGCCAGCAGCCCTAACACTGAAGCTTTCTTT.

This sequence joins TRBV15 and TRBJ1-6; D gene unclear. V was shortened by 3 bases and J by 5 bases, with 11 bases between the two germline ends. This CDR3 is 15 amino acids long. Germline CDR1 and CDR2: LNHNV and YYDKDF (reference sequence). The CDR3 DNA sequence: TGTGCCACCAGCAGGGTCAGACTTGATAATTCACCCCTCCACTTT. Its protein product is CATSRVRLDNSPLHF.

This clone was picked up a small number of times. The genes are TRBV6-5 and TRBJ1-6; weak D call: TRBD1 (5 bases). From germline, CDR1 is MNHEY and CDR2 SVGAGI. V lost 2 bases and J lost 9, with 11 bases in between. CDR3 length equals 14 residues. CDR3 sequence: CASSYQGEASPLHF. The CDR3 nucleotides are TGTGCCAGCAGTTACCAAGGGGAGGCTTCACCCCTCCACTTT.

J is TRBJ2-2 and V is TRBV15; 7 nucleotides align to TRBD1. CDR1 is LNHNV and CDR2 is YYDKDF in the germline V gene (reference sequence). The trim removed 0 bases at V and 2 bases at J, leaving 3 bases unmatched. The CDR3 contains 16 residues. The CDR3 DNA reads as TGTGCCACCAGCAGAGAGACAGGGTCTAACACCGGGGAGCTGTTTTTT. This encodes CATSRETGSNTGELFF.

V is TRBV5-6 and J is TRBJ2-5; 7 bases match TRBD1. CDR1 SGHDT and CDR2 YYEEEE come from the germline V gene. The CDR3 totals 14 residues. V lost 4 bases and J lost 3; bases outside the gene matches: 6. CDR3 DNA: TGTGCCAGCAGCCATCGGGACAGAAAAGAGACCCAGTACTTC. Translated: CASSHRDRKETQYF.